This record looks at one T cell receptor beta chain sequence and its context. These data are taken from a study of blood T cell repertoires in COVID-19. Whole-study context: The United States, Italy and Spain provided the acute and convalescent COVID-19 samples. Sample material is recorded as cDNA or gDNA derived from T cells, B-cell-depleted T cells, or PBMCs.

The CDR3 is 16 residues long. Germline loops: CDR1 MNHNY, CDR2 SVGAGI (reference sequence). J was trimmed by 4 bases and V by 5 bases; bases with no gene match: 10. Authors' methods: Researchers report that nucleated cell counts were estimated from reference gene primer amplification. The table came from immunoSEQ multiplex PCR; TCRdb's copy has only in-frame clones and leaves some out. V and J calls and clone size are as listed in that table; D and trimming were resolved from the DNA. This sample has tens of thousands of clones, with more than 75% found just once. Sequenced sample: peripheral blood. The chain combines TRBV6-6 with TRBJ1-5; TRBD1 agrees at 8 bases. The source is a man aged 70-80 years with active or convalescent COVID-19. The CDR3, as DNA: TGTGCCAGCAGTACGACAGGGGAGCGTGGAAATCAGCCCCAGCATTTT. Translated, it gives CASSTTGERGNQPQHF.